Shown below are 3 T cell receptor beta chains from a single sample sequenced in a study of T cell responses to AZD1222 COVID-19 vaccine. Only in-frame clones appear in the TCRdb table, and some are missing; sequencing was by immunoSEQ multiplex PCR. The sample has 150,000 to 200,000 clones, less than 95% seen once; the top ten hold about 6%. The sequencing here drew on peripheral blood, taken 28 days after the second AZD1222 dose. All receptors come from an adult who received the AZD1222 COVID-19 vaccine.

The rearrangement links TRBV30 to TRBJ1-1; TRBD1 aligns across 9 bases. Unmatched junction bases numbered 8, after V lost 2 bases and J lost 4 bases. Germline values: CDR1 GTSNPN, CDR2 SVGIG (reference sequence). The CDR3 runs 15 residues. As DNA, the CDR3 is TGTGCCTGGAGTCCAGGACAGGGGTTGGTCACTGAAGCTTTCTTT. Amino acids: CAWSPGQGLVTEAFF. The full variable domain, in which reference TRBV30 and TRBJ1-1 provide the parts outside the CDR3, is SQTIHQWPATLVQPVGSPLSLECTVEGTSNPNLYWYRQAAGRGLQLLFYSVGIGQISSEVPQNLSASRPQDRQFILSSKKLLLSDSGFYLCAWSPGQGLVTEAFFGQGTRLTVV.

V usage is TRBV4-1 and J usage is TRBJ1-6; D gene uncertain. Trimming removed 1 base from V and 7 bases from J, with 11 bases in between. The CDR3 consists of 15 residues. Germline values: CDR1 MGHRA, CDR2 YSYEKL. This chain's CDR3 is CASSQGGLTNSPLHF. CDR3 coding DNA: TGCGCCAGCAGCCAAGGAGGCCTTACCAATTCACCCCTCCACTTT.

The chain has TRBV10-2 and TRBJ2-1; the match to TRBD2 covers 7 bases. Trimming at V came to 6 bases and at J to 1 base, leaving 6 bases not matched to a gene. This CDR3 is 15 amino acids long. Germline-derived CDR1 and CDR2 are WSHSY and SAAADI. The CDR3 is CASRSSGGSYNEQFF. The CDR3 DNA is TGCGCCAGCAGATCATCGGGGGGTTCCTACAATGAGCAGTTCTTC.